This record concerns one TCR beta chain sequence. Its antigen remains undetermined. No much larger clonotype is one base removed from it; base qualities were not supplied. The entry originates in a study of cytotoxic CD8 clonotypes in ibrutinib-treated CLL (dated by TCRdb to about 2021). Concerning the study at large: The cohort had over ten relapsed/refractory and more than 14 treatment-naive patients; 17 to 18 were IGHV unmutated. Every remission and progressive disease sample was obtained while ibrutinib was still being received by the patients. The response samples were drawn at a median of approximately 12 months into treatment, with a range of roughly 6 to 36 months. Responses were partial in around 25 patients and complete in 2; after median around 68 months follow-up, roughly 14 stayed in remission and roughly twelve progressed. Longitudinal samples were obtainable from 26 of the 86 participants in the trial. Cryopreserved peripheral blood mononuclear cells were collected at three points: before therapy, at response, and at either sustained remission or disease progression. On average, each sample yielded roughly 260,000 productive templates and around 100,000 productive rearrangements. What the authors observed across the whole study: Baseline clonality exceeded that of age-matched healthy donors and correlated strongly with circulating CD8+ T-cell counts. An increase in clonality was observed at ibrutinib response, with clonality remaining stable during sustained remission and falling back toward baseline at progression. Sustained-remission and progressing patients did not have matched sampling times, and lymph node repertoires were not examined. Public clonotypes were rare and either shrank or stayed stable during treatment, and the rise in clonality at ibrutinib response reflected expansion of private clonotypes.

From a lookup of the germline V gene, CDR1 and CDR2 are SGDLS and YYNGEE. The germline V end is reduced by 0 bases and the J end by 1 base; junction bases left unmatched: 3. The CDR3 sequence holds 15 residues, the cysteine and phenylalanine included. Just CDR3 DNA is preserved here, 45 bases in frame from base 1. The time point label for this specimen denotes: progressive disease on ibrutinib. Roughly 2 micrograms of genomic DNA were extracted from cryopreserved PBMCs for TCR beta library preparation. Longitudinal blood samples from CLL patients receiving ibrutinib monotherapy were subjected to high-throughput TCR beta sequencing. The patients were enrolled in a single-center, open-label phase 2 trial of ibrutinib monotherapy. A MiSeq instrument was used for deep resolution sequencing, which targeted depths ranging from 1 in 1 million up to 1 in 200,000 T cells, with coverage averaging 10x for each clonotype. The immunoSEQ hsTCRB Kit was used to generate the TCR beta libraries. The authors' pipeline ran thus. ImmunoSEQ Data Assistant and ImmunoSEQ Analyzer were used for data analysis, and V, D and J genes were assigned according to IMGT definitions. Clonality, which ranges from 0 to 1, was calculated by subtracting the normalized Shannon entropy of productive rearrangement frequencies from one. Public clonotype analysis was restricted to overrepresented clonotypes comprising at least 0.05% of each patient's repertoire. About a dozen age-matched healthy donor repertoires from immuneACCESS served as clonality controls. Imported from immuneACCESS, the table was reduced by TCRdb to in-frame sequences with V and J called. These copies leave out some clones; in studies compared against another copy, an unresolved V gene accounts for under half, and the cause of the remainder is not known. V and J calls plus clone size are reproduced from that table; the DNA served to infer D and trimming. This sample has 150,000 to 200,000 clones in its table, and 88% of those were observed once. 3% to 3.5% of the sample rests with the top ten.

The specimen was PBMCs, collected at disease progression, from a patient treated with ibrutinib. The TCR originated in a human donor with chronic lymphocytic leukemia. Recombination connected TRBV9 to TRBJ2-7; the junction holds 8 bases that match TRBD2. Read as DNA, the sequence is TGTGCCAGCAGCGTAGGACTAGCGCCTTCCTACGAGCAGTACTTC. The resulting protein is CASSVGLAPSYEQYF.